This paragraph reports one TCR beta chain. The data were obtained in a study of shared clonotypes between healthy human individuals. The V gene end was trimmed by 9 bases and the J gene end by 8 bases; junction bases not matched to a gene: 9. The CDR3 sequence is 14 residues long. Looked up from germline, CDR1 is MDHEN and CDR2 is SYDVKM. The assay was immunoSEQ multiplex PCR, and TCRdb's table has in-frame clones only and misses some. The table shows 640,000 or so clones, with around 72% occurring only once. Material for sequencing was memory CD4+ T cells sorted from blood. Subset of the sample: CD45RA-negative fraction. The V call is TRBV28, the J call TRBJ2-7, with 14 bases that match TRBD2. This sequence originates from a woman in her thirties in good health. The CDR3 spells CASRTSGRSQKQYF. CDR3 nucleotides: TGTGCCAGTCGGACTAGCGGGAGGTCCCAGAAGCAGTACTTC.